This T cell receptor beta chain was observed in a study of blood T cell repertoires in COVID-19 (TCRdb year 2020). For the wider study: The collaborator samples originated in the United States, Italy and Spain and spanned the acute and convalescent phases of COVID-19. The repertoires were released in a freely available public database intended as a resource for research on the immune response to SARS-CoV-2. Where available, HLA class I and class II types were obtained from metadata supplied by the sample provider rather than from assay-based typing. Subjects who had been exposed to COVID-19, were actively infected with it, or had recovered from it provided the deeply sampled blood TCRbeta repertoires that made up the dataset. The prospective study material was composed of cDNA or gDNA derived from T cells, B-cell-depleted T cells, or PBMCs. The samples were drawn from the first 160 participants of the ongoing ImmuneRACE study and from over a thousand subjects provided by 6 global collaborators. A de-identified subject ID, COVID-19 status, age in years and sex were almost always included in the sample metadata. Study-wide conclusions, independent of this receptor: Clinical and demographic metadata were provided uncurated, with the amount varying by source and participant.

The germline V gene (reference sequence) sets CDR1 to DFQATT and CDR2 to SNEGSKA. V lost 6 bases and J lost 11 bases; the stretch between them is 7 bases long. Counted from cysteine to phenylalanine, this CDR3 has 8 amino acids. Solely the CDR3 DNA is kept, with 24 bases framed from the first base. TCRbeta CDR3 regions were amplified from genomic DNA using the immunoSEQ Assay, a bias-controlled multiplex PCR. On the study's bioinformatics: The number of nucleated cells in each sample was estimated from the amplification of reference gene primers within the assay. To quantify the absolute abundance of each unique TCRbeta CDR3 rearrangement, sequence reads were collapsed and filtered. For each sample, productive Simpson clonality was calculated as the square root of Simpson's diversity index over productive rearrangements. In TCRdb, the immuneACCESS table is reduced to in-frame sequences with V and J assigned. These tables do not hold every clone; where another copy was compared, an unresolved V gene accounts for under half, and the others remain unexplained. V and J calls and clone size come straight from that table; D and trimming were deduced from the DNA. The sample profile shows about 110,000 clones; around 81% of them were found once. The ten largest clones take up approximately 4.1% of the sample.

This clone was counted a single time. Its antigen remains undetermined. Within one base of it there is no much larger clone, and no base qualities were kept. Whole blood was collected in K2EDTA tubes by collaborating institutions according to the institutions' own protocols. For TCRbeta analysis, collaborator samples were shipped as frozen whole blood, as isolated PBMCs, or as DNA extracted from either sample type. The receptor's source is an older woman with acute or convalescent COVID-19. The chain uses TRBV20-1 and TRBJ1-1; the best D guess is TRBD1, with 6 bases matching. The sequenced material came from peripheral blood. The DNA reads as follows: TGCAGTGCAAGGGGGGCTTTCTTT. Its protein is CSARGAFF.